This TCR beta chain was profiled in a study of T cell responses to AZD1222 COVID-19 vaccine. Study context: Combined were second doses at about 4 or about 12 weeks.

Profiling relied on immunoSEQ multiplex PCR, and the TCRdb table lists in-frame clones only, not all of them. This table holds fewer than 200,000 clones, about 87% found once. This CDR3 has 16 amino acids. V shed 5 bases, J shed 0 bases, and the junction held 8 bases outside the gene matches. The germline V gene encodes CDR1 MDHEN and CDR2 SYDVKM. V gene TRBV28 combines with J gene TRBJ1-1; 8 bases are a match to TRBD1. Source: peripheral blood, taken on day 0 of AZD1222 vaccination. This sequence was found in an adult in good health. CDR3 region: CASSATGGRMNTEAFF. For the CDR3, the DNA is TGTGCCAGCAGTGCTACAGGGGGTAGGATGAACACTGAAGCTTTCTTT.